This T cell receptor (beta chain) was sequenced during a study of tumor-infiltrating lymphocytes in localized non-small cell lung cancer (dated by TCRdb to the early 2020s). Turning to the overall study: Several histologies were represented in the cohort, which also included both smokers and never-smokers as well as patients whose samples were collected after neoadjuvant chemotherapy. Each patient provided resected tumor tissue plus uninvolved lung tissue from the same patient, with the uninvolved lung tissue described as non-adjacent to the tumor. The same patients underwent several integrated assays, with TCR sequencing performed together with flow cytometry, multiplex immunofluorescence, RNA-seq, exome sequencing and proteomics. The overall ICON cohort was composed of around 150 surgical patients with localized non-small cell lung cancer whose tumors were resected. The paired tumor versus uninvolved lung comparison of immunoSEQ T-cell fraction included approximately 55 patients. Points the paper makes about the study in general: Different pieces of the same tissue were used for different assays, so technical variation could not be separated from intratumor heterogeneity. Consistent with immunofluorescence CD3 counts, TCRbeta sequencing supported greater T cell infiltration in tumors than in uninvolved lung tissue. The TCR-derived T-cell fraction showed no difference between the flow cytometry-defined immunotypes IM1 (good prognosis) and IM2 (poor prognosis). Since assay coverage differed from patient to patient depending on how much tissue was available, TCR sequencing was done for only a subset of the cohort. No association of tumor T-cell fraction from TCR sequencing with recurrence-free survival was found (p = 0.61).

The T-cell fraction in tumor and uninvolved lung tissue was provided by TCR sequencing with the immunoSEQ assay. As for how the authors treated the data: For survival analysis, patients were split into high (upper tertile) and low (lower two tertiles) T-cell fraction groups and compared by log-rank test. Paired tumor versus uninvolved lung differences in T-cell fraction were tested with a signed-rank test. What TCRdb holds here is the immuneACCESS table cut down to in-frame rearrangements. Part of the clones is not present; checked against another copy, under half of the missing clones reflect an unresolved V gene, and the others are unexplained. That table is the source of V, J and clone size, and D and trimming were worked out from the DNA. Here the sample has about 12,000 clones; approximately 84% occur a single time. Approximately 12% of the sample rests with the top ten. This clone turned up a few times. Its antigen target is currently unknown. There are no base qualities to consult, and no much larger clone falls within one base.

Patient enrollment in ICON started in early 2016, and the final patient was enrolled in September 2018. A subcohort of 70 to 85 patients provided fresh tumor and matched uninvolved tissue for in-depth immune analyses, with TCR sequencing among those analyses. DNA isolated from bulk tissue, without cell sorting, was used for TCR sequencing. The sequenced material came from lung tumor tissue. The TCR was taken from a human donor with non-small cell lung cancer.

CDR3 protein: CASSQTDTSGNQPQHF. The base sequence is TGCGCCAGCAGCCAAACAGATACTTCTGGCAATCAGCCCCAGCATTTT. Rearrangement joined TRBV4-1 to TRBJ1-5, with the D gene too uncertain to name. From a lookup of the germline V gene, CDR1 and CDR2 are MGHRA and YSYEKL. The V and J ends are trimmed by 2 bases and 2 bases, leaving 13 bases between them. From the cysteine through the phenylalanine, the CDR3 covers 16 amino acids. The CDR3 DNA has 48 bases and is translated from base 1.